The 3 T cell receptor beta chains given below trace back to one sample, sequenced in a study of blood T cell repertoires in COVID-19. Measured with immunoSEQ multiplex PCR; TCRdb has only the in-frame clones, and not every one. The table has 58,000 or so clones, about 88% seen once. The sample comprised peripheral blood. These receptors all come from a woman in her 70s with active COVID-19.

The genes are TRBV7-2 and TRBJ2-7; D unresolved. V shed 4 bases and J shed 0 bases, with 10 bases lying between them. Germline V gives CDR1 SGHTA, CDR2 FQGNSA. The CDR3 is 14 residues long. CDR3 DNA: TGTGCCAGCAGCTATCAGGCTCTCTCCTACGAGCAGTACTTC. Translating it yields CASSYQALSYEQYF.

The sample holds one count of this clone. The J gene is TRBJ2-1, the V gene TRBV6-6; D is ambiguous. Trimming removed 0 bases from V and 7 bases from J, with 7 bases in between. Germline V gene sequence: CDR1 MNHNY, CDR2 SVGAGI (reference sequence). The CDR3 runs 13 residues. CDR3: CASSYSFKNEQFF. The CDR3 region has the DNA TGTGCCAGCAGTTACTCGTTTAAAAATGAGCAGTTCTTC.

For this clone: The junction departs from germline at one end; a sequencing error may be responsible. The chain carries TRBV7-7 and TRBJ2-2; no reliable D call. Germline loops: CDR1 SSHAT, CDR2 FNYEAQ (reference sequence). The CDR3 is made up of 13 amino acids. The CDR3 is CASSPTDTGELFF. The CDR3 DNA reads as TGTGCTAGCAGCCCTACCGACACCGGGGAGCTGTTTTTT.